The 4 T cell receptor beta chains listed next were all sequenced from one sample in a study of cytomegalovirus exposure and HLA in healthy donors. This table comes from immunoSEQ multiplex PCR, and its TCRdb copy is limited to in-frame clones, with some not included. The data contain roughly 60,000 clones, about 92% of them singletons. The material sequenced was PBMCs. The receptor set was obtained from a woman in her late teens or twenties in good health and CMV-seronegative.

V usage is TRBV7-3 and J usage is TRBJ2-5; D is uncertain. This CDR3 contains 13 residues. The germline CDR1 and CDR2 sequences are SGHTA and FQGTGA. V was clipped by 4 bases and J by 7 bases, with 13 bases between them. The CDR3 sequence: CASSSSPVATQYF. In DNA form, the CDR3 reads TGTGCCAGCAGCTCATCACCAGTTGCGACCCAGTACTTC.

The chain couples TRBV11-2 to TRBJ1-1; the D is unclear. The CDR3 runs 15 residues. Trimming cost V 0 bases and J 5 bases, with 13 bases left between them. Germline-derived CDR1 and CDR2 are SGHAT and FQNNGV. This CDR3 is CASSLDPEDVTEAFF. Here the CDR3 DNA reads TGTGCCAGCAGCTTAGATCCGGAGGACGTGACTGAAGCTTTCTTT.

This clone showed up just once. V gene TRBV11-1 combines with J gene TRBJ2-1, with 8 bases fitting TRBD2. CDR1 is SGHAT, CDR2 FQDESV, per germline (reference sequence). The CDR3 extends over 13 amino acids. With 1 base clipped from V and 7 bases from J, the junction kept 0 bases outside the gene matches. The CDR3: CASSLGLANEQFF. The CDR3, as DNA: TGTGCCAGCAGCTTAGGACTAGCGAATGAGCAGTTCTTC.

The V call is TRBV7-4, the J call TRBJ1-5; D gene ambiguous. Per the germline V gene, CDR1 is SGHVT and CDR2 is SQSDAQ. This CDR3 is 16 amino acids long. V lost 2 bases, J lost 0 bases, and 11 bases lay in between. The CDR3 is CASSLSRNHSNQPQHF. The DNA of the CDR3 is TGTGCCAGCAGCTTATCCAGAAACCATAGCAATCAGCCCCAGCATTTT. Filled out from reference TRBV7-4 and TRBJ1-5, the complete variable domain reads GAGVSQSPRYKVAKRGRDVALRCDSISGHVTLYWYRQTLGQGSEVLTYSQSDAQRDKSGRPSGRFSAERPERSVSTLKIQRTEQGDSAVYLCASSLSRNHSNQPQHFGDGTRLSIL.